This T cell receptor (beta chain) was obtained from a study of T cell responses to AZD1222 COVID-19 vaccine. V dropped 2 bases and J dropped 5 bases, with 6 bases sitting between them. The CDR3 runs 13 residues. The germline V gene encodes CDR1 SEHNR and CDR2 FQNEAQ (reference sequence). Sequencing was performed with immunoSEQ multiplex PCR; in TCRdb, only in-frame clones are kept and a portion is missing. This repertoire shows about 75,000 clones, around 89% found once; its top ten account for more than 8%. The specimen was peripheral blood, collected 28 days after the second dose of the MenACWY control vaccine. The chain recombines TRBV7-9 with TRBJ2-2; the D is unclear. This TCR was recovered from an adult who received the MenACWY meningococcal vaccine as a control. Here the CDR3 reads CASSLQVTGELFF. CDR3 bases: TGTGCCAGCAGCTTACAGGTTACCGGGGAGCTGTTTTTT.